Shown below are 8 T cell receptor beta chains from a single sample sequenced in a study of T-cell memory formation after mild COVID-19 (dated by TCRdb to the early 2020s). Receptor libraries were prepared by 5' RACE. TCRdb records Illumina NovaSeq 6000 as the sequencer. TCRdb took the public reads, trimmed them with fastp at Q25, ran MiXCR for clone calling and kept in-frame beta chains. Merged by CDR3 protein, the rows form single entries marked with the most common genes and DNA. The sample profile shows fewer than 250,000 distinct CDR3 sequences; roughly 30% of them were found once. Approximately 10% of the sample is in the top ten clones. Sample: PBMCs or a T cell subset sorted from them (not recorded which). Receptors were obtained from an adult woman who had mild COVID-19 (a few samples of this study predate the infection). The sample titles of this study are shuffled in the database, so cell type and time point are left out; the donor was told from shared clones.

This chain connects TRBV7-6 to TRBJ2-2; 10 bases line up with TRBD2. The V gene's germline CDR1 is SGHVS and CDR2 FNYEAQ. V gave up 5 bases and J gave up 5 bases; unmatched junction bases: 14. The CDR3 extends over 18 amino acids. This CDR3 reads CASSPWEAGGPGTGELFF. For the CDR3, the DNA is TGTGCCAGCAGCCCGTGGGAAGCGGGAGGGCCGGGGACCGGGGAGCTGTTTTTT.

The chain is built from TRBV12-3 or TRBV12-4 and TRBJ2-7; no definite D call. The V end lost 3 bases, the J end lost 2 bases, and 11 bases lay between the germline ends. This CDR3 region has 14 residues. CDR3 bases: TGTGCCAGCAGTTTTGGCAGGACCACCTACGAGCAGTACTTC. It is translated as CASSFGRTTYEQYF.

The chain links TRBV9 to TRBJ1-2, with D tentatively TRBD1 (6 bases). This CDR3 spans 14 amino acids. CDR1 and CDR2 from the germline V gene are SGDLS and YYNGEE. V lost 4 bases to trimming and J lost 9 bases, with 19 bases between them. CDR3 DNA sequence: TGTGCCAGCAGCCCTCCTGGGGGCGGCCTAAGCTACACCTTC. It specifies CASSPPGGGLSYTF.

The J gene is TRBJ1-2, the V gene TRBV11-2; TRBD1 is a possible D gene (5 bases). CDR1 SGHAT and CDR2 FQNNGV come from the germline V gene. V lost 7 bases to trimming and J lost 4 bases, with 19 bases between them. This CDR3 has 15 amino acids. The CDR3 sequence is CASTLWGSEGYGYTF. Written as DNA, the CDR3 is TGTGCCAGCACCCTGTGGGGGTCGGAGGGCTATGGCTACACCTTC.

V and J are TRBV20-1 and TRBJ2-3; D remains ambiguous. The CDR3 is 12 residues long. Trimming shortened V by 5 bases and J by 6 bases, and 12 bases separated the two germline ends. The V gene's germline CDR1 is DFQATT and CDR2 SNEGSKA (reference sequence). The chain's CDR3 is CSAPRGLDTQYF. In DNA form, the CDR3 reads TGCAGTGCTCCGCGAGGCCTGGATACGCAGTATTTT.

The chain has TRBV15 and TRBJ1-1; D is uncertain. The CDR3 covers 13 residues. Germline V gene sequence: CDR1 LNHNV, CDR2 YYDKDF (reference sequence). Trimming took 0 bases from V and 1 from J, leaving 3 bases between them. The CDR3 loop reads CATSRDPNTEAFF. The CDR3 nucleotides read TGTGCCACCAGCAGAGACCCGAACACTGAAGCTTTCTTT.

The CDR3 region is CASSQGSGGAQTQYF. CDR3 nucleotide sequence: TGTGCCAGCAGCCAAGGTAGCGGGGGGGCGCAGACCCAGTACTTC. This chain uses TRBV3-1 with TRBJ2-5; 11 bases line up with TRBD2. The CDR3 spans 15 residues. Germline V lookup: CDR1 LGHDT, CDR2 YNNKEL (reference sequence). The V gene end was trimmed by 1 base and the J gene end by 6 bases; junction bases not matched to a gene: 4.

This clonotype was picked up a small number of times. The chain uses TRBV15 and TRBJ2-7; 8 nucleotides agree with TRBD1. Germline V gene sequence: CDR1 LNHNV, CDR2 YYDKDF (reference sequence). CDR3 length: 16 amino acids. After removal of 0 bases from V and 2 bases from J, the junction contained 6 bases not matched to a gene. The CDR3, as DNA: TGTGCCACCAGCAGAGATTCCGGGACAGGTCCCTACGAGCAGTACTTC. Protein sequence: CATSRDSGTGPYEQYF.